The entry that follows covers one T cell receptor beta chain sequence. The target antigen is unknown. Healthy donors had no documented immune events, such as infections, while sampled. This record belongs to a study of identifying expanded T cells in peripheral blood. General study findings and limits: Differentially abundant clones: about 1.3 between replicates, around 17 at 2 to 3 weeks, more than 18 at four. Across healthy donors, higher total template counts meant significantly greater approximately two-week count variance.

Clones were sequenced by immunoSEQ multiplex PCR, and TCRdb holds only the in-frame ones, with some missing. This sample yields approximately 91,000 clones, of which more than 70% are seen a single time; around 4.1% belongs to the top ten. CDR1 and CDR2 (germline): LNHDA, SQIVND (reference sequence). This CDR3 is built from 15 residues. Trimming shortened V by 6 bases and J by 3 bases, and 17 bases separated the two germline ends. The sequence derives from a person aged 18 to 75 in good health. The chain employs TRBV19 and TRBJ2-5, with a weak D call TRBD1 (5 bases). Material: blood. The CDR3 sequence: CASRRGGHLKETQYF. CDR3 bases: TGTGCCAGTAGACGTGGCGGACATTTAAAAGAGACCCAGTACTTC.